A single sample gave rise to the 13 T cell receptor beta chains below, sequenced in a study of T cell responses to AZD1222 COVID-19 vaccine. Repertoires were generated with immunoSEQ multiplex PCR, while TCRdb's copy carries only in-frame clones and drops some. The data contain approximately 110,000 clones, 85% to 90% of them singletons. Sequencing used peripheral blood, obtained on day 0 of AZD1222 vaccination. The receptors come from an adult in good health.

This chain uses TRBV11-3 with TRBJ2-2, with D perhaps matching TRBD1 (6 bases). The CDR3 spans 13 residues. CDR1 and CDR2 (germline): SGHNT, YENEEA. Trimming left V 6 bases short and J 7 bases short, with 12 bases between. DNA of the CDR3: TGTGCCAGCAGTACAGGGTCCGTCGGGGAGCTGTTTTTT. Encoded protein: CASSTGSVGELFF. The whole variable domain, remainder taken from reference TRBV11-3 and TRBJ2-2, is EAGVVQSPRYKIIEKKQPVAFWCNPISGHNTLYWYLQNLGQGPELLIRYENEEAVDDSQLPKDRFSAERLKGVDSTLKIQPAELGDSAVYLCASSTGSVGELFFGEGSRLTVL.

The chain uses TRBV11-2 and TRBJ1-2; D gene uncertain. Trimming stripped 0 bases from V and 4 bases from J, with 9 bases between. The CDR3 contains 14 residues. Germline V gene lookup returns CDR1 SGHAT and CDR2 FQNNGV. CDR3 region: CASSLDENFYGYTF. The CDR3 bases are TGTGCCAGCAGCTTAGATGAGAATTTCTATGGCTACACCTTC. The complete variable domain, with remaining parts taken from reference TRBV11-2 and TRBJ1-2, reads EAGVAQSPRYKIIEKRQSVAFWCNPISGHATLYWYQQILGQGPKLLIQFQNNGVVDDSQLPKDRFSAERLKGVDSTLKIQPAKLEDSAVYLCASSLDENFYGYTFGSGTRLTVV.

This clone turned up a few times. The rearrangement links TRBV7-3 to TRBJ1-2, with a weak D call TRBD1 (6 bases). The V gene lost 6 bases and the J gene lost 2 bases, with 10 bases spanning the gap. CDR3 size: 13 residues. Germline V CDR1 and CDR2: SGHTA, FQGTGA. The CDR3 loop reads CASSLRGNYGYTF. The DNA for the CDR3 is TGTGCCAGCAGTTTGAGGGGGAACTATGGCTACACCTTC.

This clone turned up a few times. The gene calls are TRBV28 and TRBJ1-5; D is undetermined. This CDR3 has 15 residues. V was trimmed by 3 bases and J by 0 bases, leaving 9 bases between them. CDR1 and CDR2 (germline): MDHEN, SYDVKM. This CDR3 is CASSLRVNSNQPQHF. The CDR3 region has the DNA TGTGCCAGCAGTTTGCGGGTCAATAGCAATCAGCCCCAGCATTTT.

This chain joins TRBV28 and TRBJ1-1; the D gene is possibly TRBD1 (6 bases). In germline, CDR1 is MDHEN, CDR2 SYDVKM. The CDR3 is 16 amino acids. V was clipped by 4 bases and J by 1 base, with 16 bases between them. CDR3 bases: TGTGCCAGCAGTTCCCCCGAAGGGGGGTGGAACACTGAAGCTTTCTTT. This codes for CASSSPEGGWNTEAFF. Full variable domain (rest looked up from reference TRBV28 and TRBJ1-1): DVKVTQSSRYLVKRTGEKVFLECVQDMDHENMFWYRQDPGLGLRLIYFSYDVKMKEKGDIPEGYSVSREKKERFSLILESASTNQTSMYLCASSSPEGGWNTEAFFGQGTRLTVV.

CDR3 region: CASSAEAFF. CDR3 bases: TGTGCCAGCAGCGCTGAAGCTTTCTTT. The chain carries TRBV28 and TRBJ1-1; D is unresolved. This CDR3 region has 9 residues. V was clipped by 6 bases and J by 6 bases, with 2 bases between them. Germline lookup yields CDR1 MDHEN and CDR2 SYDVKM.

The CDR3 loop is CASSSTGQGSQETQYF. CDR3 DNA sequence: TGCGCCAGCAGCTCTACGGGACAGGGATCCCAAGAGACCCAGTACTTC. V usage is TRBV5-1 and J usage is TRBJ2-5; 9 nucleotides match TRBD1. The CDR3 loop spans 16 amino acids. Losses at the gene ends were 3 bases for V and 1 base for J; bases not matched to a gene: 7. Germline-derived CDR1 and CDR2 are SGHRS and YFSETQ. The full variable domain, its missing parts supplied by reference TRBV5-1 and TRBJ2-5, is KAGVTQTPRYLIKTRGQQVTLSCSPISGHRSVSWYQQTPGQGLQFLFEYFSETQRNKGNFPGRFSGRQFSNSRSEMNVSTLELGDSALYLCASSSTGQGSQETQYFGPGTRLLVL.

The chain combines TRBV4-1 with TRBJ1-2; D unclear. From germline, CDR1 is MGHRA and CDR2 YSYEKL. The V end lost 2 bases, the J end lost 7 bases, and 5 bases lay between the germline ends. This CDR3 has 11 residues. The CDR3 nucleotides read TGCGCCAGCAGCCAATTGGGTGGCTACACCTTC. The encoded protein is CASSQLGGYTF.

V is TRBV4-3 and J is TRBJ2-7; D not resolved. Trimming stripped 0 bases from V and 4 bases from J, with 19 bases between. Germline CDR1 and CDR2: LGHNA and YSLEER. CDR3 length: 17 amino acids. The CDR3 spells CASSQDYIMGNPYEQYF. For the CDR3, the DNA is TGCGCCAGCAGCCAAGATTACATCATGGGCAACCCTTACGAGCAGTACTTC.

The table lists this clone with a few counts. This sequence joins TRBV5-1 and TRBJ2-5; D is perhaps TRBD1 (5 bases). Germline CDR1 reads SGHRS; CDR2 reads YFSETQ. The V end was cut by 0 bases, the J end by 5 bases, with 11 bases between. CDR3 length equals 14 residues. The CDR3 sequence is CASSLEAGMETQYF. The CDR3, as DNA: TGCGCCAGCAGCTTGGAGGCAGGGATGGAGACCCAGTACTTC.

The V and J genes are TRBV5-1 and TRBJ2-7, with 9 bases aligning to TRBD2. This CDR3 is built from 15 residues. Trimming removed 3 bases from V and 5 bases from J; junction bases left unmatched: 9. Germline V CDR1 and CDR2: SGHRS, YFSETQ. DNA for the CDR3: TGCGCCAGCAGCTGGGGTAGCGGGAGATGGGACGAGCAGTACTTC. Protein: CASSWGSGRWDEQYF. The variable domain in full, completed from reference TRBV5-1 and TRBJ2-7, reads KAGVTQTPRYLIKTRGQQVTLSCSPISGHRSVSWYQQTPGQGLQFLFEYFSETQRNKGNFPGRFSGRQFSNSRSEMNVSTLELGDSALYLCASSWGSGRWDEQYFGPGTRLTVT.

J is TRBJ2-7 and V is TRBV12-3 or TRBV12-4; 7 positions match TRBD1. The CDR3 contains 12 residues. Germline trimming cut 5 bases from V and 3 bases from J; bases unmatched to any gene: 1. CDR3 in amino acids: CASSRDSYEQYF. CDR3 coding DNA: TGTGCCAGCAGTCGGGACAGCTACGAGCAGTACTTC.

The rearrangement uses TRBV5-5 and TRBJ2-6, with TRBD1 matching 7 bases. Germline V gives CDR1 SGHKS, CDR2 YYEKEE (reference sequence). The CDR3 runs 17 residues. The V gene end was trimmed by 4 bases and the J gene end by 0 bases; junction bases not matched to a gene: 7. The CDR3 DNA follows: TGTGCCAGCAGCCCCGGGACAGCTCCCTCTGGGGCCAACGTCCTGACTTTC. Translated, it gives CASSPGTAPSGANVLTF.